These 11 T cell receptor beta chains were sequenced from one sample in a study of CD8 T cells in ankylosing spondylitis. TCRdb re-called the 5' RACE reads through MiXCR, storing one row per CDR3 protein. The sample yields fewer than 250,000 distinct CDR3 sequences, about 10% seen once. The sequencing input was blood, either unsorted or a sorted T cell fraction (not recorded which). These receptors were collected from a male donor with ankylosing spondylitis or in good health (not recorded which).

This clonotype was detected many times. The chain carries TRBV20-1 and TRBJ2-1; D is unclear. The length of the CDR3 is 14 residues. Germline-derived CDR1 and CDR2 are DFQATT and SNEGSKA (reference sequence). Trimming took 6 bases from V and 0 from J, leaving 12 bases between them. The CDR3 reads CSARNPSSYNEQFF. CDR3 nucleotides: TGCAGTGCCAGGAACCCGAGCTCCTACAATGAGCAGTTCTTC.

The V and J genes are TRBV5-1 and TRBJ1-1, with D possibly matching TRBD1 (6 bases). Trimming stripped 3 bases from V and 2 bases from J, with 14 bases between. The germline V gene encodes CDR1 SGHRS and CDR2 YFSETQ. The CDR3 has 15 residues. The CDR3 sequence: CASSSATGLNTEAFF. The CDR3 DNA reads as TGCGCCAGCAGCTCCGCGACAGGATTAAACACTGAAGCTTTCTTT.

The chain joins TRBV28 to TRBJ1-5; D is perhaps TRBD1 (5 bases). Germline values: CDR1 MDHEN, CDR2 SYDVKM. The CDR3 runs 14 residues. Trimming removed 2 bases at V and 7 bases at J, with 12 bases between. The CDR3 nucleotides read TGTGCCAGCAGTTTAGGGGGGAAGGGGCAGCCCCAGCATTTT. It yields the protein CASSLGGKGQPQHF. Full variable domain (rest looked up from reference TRBV28 and TRBJ1-5): DVKVTQSSRYLVKRTGEKVFLECVQDMDHENMFWYRQDPGLGLRLIYFSYDVKMKEKGDIPEGYSVSREKKERFSLILESASTNQTSMYLCASSLGGKGQPQHFGDGTRLSIL.

The V gene is TRBV12-3 or TRBV12-4, the J gene TRBJ1-1; D remains ambiguous. The ends were cut back, 4 bases at V and 5 bases at J, with 11 bases in the middle. The CDR3 is made up of 13 amino acids. The CDR3 spells CASSSTYRTEAFF. CDR3 in DNA: TGTGCCAGCAGTTCTACCTACCGGACTGAAGCTTTCTTT.

This clonotype has a count of ten or more. This chain uses TRBV12-3 or TRBV12-4 with TRBJ2-3; either TRBD1 or TRBD2 may supply D (5 bases each). With 6 bases removed from V and 2 bases from J, the gap between germline ends came to 12 bases. The CDR3 loop spans 14 amino acids. The CDR3, as DNA: TGTGCCAGCAGGGGGACCGACGACACAGATACGCAGTATTTT. Its protein product is CASRGTDDTDTQYF.

This clonotype was counted at least ten times. This rearrangement joins TRBV20-1 to TRBJ1-5; perhaps TRBD1 as D (5 bases). The CDR3 consists of 13 residues. In germline, CDR1 is DFQATT, CDR2 SNEGSKA (reference sequence). Deletions cut 6 bases from V and 2 bases from J, with 11 bases between. The CDR3 sequence is CSAAGTGNQPQHF. The CDR3 DNA follows: TGCAGTGCCGCCGGGACGGGCAATCAGCCCCAGCATTTT.

This clonotype has at least ten counts. This rearrangement joins TRBV29-1 to TRBJ1-3; tentative D call: TRBD1 (5 bases). The CDR3 is 14 residues long. Between the trimmed V and J ends, which lost 4 bases and 1 base, there was a span of 11 bases. Germline CDR1 SQVTM, CDR2 ANQGSEA. The CDR3 DNA follows: TGCAGCGTTGCTTGGGGGAGGTCTGGAAACACCATATATTTT. It yields the protein CSVAWGRSGNTIYF.

As to this clonotype: A much larger clone sits a single nucleotide away, making a read error possible. The gene calls are TRBV9 and TRBJ1-5; possible D gene TRBD1, 5 bases. The germline V gene encodes CDR1 SGDLS and CDR2 YYNGEE. This CDR3 is 14 amino acids long. Here the CDR3 DNA reads TGTGCCAGCATCGTAGGGGCGGGCAATCAGCCCCAGCATTTT. This gives the protein CASIVGAGNQPQHF.

Many counts were recorded for this clonotype. The CDR3 spells CSARGSWGVQETQYF. The CDR3 coding sequence is TGCAGTGCTAGGGGATCTTGGGGGGTACAAGAGACCCAGTACTTC. V is TRBV20-1 and J is TRBJ2-5; possible D gene TRBD2, 6 bases. CDR1 and CDR2 from the germline V gene are DFQATT and SNEGSKA (reference sequence). The CDR3 has 15 residues. Trimming took off 3 bases at V and 2 bases at J, with 16 bases between the two ends.

This clonotype was detected ten times or more. The rearrangement links TRBV7-9 to TRBJ2-3, with 13 positions matching TRBD2. The V gene end was trimmed by 4 bases and the J gene end by 5 bases; junction bases not matched to a gene: 9. The germline gives CDR1 SEHNR, CDR2 FQNEAQ (reference sequence). The CDR3 covers 17 residues. The CDR3 DNA sequence: TGTGCCAGCAGCTCGAGGGTGACTAGCGGGGGGCTAGATACGCAGTATTTT. It translates to CASSSRVTSGGLDTQYF. Together with reference TRBV7-9 and TRBJ2-3, the CDR3 gives the full variable domain: DTGVSQNPRHKITKRGQNVTFRCDPISEHNRLYWYRQTLGQGPEFLTYFQNEAQLEKSRLLSDRFSAERPKGSFSTLEIQRTEQGDSAMYLCASSSRVTSGGLDTQYFGPGTRLTVL.

The sample holds a few counts of this clonotype. The chain uses TRBV3-1 and TRBJ2-5, with no clear D. The V and J ends lost 0 bases and 4 bases respectively, with 15 bases between them. CDR1 is LGHDT, CDR2 YNNKEL, per germline (reference sequence). This CDR3 is built from 16 residues. CDR3 loop: CASSQETPRTVETQYF. CDR3 coding DNA: TGTGCCAGCAGCCAAGAAACACCGCGAACGGTAGAGACCCAGTACTTC.